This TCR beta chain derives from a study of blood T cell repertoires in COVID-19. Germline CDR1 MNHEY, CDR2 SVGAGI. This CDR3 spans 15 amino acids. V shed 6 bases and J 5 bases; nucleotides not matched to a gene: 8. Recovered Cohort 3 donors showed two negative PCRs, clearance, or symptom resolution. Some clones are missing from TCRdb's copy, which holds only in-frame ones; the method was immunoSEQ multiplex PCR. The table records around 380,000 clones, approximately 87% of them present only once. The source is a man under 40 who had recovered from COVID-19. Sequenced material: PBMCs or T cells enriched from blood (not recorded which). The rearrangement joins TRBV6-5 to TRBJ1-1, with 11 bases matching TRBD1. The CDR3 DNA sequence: TGTGCCAGCAGACCTCGGACAGGGGGCTTTACTGAAGCTTTCTTT. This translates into CASRPRTGGFTEAFF.